A selection of T cell receptor beta chains follows, all from one sample in a study of T-cell reconstitution after alpha-beta-depleted transplantation in children. TCRdb reprocessed the PCR reads via MiXCR and lists one record per CDR3 protein. The repertoire holds 300,000 to 350,000 distinct CDR3 sequences, with around 20% as singletons. The sample was PBMCs, mostly from graft donor cells, taken 180 days after TCRalphabeta/CD19-depleted stem cell transplant. Every receptor here comes from a male patient younger than 18 who had a stem cell transplant for acute lymphoblastic leukemia, so the T cells may come from the graft donor. Each CDR3 is given with its conserved first and last residue. D genes are given only for firm matches. Size is stated for part of the rows, as once, few or many counts, or as a class when the clone is expanded.

>TRBD1|TRBJ1-4|TRBV10-3|-
TGTGCCATCCAGTCCGGGACAGGGGGCATAGAAAAACTGTTTTTT
CAIQSGTGGIEKLFF
>TRBD1|TRBJ2-7|TRBV25-1|once
TGTGCCAGCAGTGAGGTGCAGGGGGCGGAAGAGCAGTACTTC
CASSEVQGAEEQYF
>TRBD1|TRBJ2-7|TRBV11-2|-
TGTGCCAGCGGGACAGGGGCGTGGGAGCAGTACTTC
CASGTGAWEQYF
>-|TRBJ2-7|TRBV20-1|-
TGCAGTGCTAGAAGACTAGGCCTCTACGAGCAGTACTTC
CSARRLGLYEQYF
>-|TRBJ1-4|TRBV6-5|-
TGTGCCAGCAGTTACTCTAAGGGAGGCGAAAAACTGTTTTTT
CASSYSKGGEKLFF
>-|TRBJ2-3|TRBV2|-
TGTGCCAGCAACCAACGCACAGATACGCAGTATTTT
CASNQRTDTQYF
>TRBD1|TRBJ1-2|TRBV20-1|-
TGCAGTGCCACACCCCGACAGGGCCTAGTCAACTATGGCTACACCTTC
CSATPRQGLVNYGYTF
>-|TRBJ1-4|TRBV7-2|-
TGTGCCAGCAGCTTACCGTGGGTAGCAACTAATGAAAAACTGTTTTTT
CASSLPWVATNEKLFF
>-|TRBJ2-3|TRBV7-6|few
TGTGCCAGCAGCTCCCTAAGGGTCCGCACAGATACGCAGTATTTT
CASSSLRVRTDTQYF
>-|TRBJ2-1|TRBV20-1|few
TGCAGTGCTCGAAGGTTAGAAGAGCAGTTCTTC
CSARRLEEQFF
>TRBD2|TRBJ2-1|TRBV20-1|-
TGCAGTGCTCCAAGACCAAGCGGGAGGGGCCTCAATGAGCAGTTCTTC
CSAPRPSGRGLNEQFF
>TRBD2|TRBJ2-7|TRBV5-1|few
TGCGCCAGCGGGTTTTCCCCCATCACTAGCGGTACCTACGAGCAGTACTTC
CASGFSPITSGTYEQYF
>-|TRBJ1-2|TRBV7-8|-
TGTGCCAGCAGCTTAGTCCGAGTCACGGGCGGCTACACCTTC
CASSLVRVTGGYTF
>-|TRBJ1-1|TRBV6-2/TRBV6-3|few
TGTGCCAGCAGCGCCGTGGTGGATCGCACTGAAGCTTTCTTT
CASSAVVDRTEAFF
>-|TRBJ2-3|TRBV5-5|many
TGTGCCAGCAGCTCTCGTGAGGGACACACAGATACGCAGTATTTT
CASSSREGHTDTQYF
>-|TRBJ1-5|TRBV24-1|-
TGTGCCACCAGTGATAGCAATCAGCCCCAGCATTTT
CATSDSNQPQHF
>-|TRBJ2-7|TRBV7-9|few
TGTGCCAGCAGCTTAAATGGGGCTTTCTACGAGCAGTACTTC
CASSLNGAFYEQYF
>-|TRBJ2-7|TRBV12-3/TRBV12-4|-
TGTGCCAGCAGCTTGACAGGCCCCAACGAGCAGTACTTC
CASSLTGPNEQYF
>TRBD2|TRBJ2-3|TRBV2|once
TGTGCCAGCAGTGAAGGGCTAGCGGGAGTTGTAGATACGCAGTATTTT
CASSEGLAGVVDTQYF
>-|TRBJ2-7|TRBV9|-
TGTGCCAGCAGCGTAGCGACAGGTTCCTCCTACGAGCAGTACTTC
CASSVATGSSYEQYF
>TRBD1|TRBJ2-3|TRBV29-1|-
TGCAGCGTTGAAACAGGGGACACAGATACGCAGTATTTT
CSVETGDTDTQYF
>-|TRBJ2-5|TRBV5-1|-
TGCGCCAGCAGCTTGGGCTGGGACCAACAAGAGACCCAGTACTTC
CASSLGWDQQETQYF
>TRBD2|TRBJ2-5|TRBV6-1|few
TGTGCCAGCAGTCCTTATTGGACTAGCGCCCAAGAGACCCAGTACTTC
CASSPYWTSAQETQYF
>-|TRBJ2-5|TRBV7-2|few
TGTGCCAGCAGCTTATTTGGCACCACGTACCAAGAGACCCAGTACTTC
CASSLFGTTYQETQYF
>-|TRBJ2-7|TRBV5-5|medium-sized
TGTGCCAGCAGCTTGGGGCCACAGGGCTACGAGCAGTACTTC
CASSLGPQGYEQYF
>-|TRBJ1-5|TRBV12-3/TRBV12-4|few
TGTGCCAGCAGGGACGGGGAGAGCAATCAGCCCCAGCATTTT
CASRDGESNQPQHF
>TRBD1|TRBJ2-7|TRBV5-1|few
TGCGCCAGCAGCTTGGGCTGGACAGGGGGCAACGAGCAGTACTTC
CASSLGWTGGNEQYF
>-|TRBJ2-7|TRBV4-2|once
TGTGCCAGCAGCCAAGTGGGACCCTCCTACGAGCAGTACTTC
CASSQVGPSYEQYF
>-|TRBJ2-7|TRBV20-1|few
TGCAGTGCAGGGACTTCCTCCACCTACGAGCAGTACTTC
CSAGTSSTYEQYF
>TRBD1|TRBJ1-5|TRBV12-3/TRBV12-4|few
TGTGCCAGCAGCCTGGGACAGGGGGGTCGGGCCCAGCATTTT
CASSLGQGGRAQHF
>-|TRBJ2-7|TRBV6-1|few
TGTGCCAGCAACTACGAAGGACGGGCTTACGAGCAGTACTTC
CASNYEGRAYEQYF
>TRBD1|TRBJ1-4|TRBV27|few
TGTGCCAGCGGAAACCGGGACAGGGCGTTTGAAAAACTGTTTTTT
CASGNRDRAFEKLFF
>-|TRBJ2-3|TRBV4-1|few
TGCGCCAGCAGCCCCCGACAGGACTACCGCACAGATACGCAGTATTTT
CASSPRQDYRTDTQYF
>-|TRBJ2-1|TRBV5-1|-
TGCGCCAGCACCGGACAACACAATGAGCAGTTCTTC
CASTGQHNEQFF
>-|TRBJ2-1|TRBV20-1|-
TGCAGTGCTAGAGGGAGGACGGGTTTAAGCTCCTACAATGAGCAGTTCTTC
CSARGRTGLSSYNEQFF
>-|TRBJ2-1|TRBV7-9|many
TGTGCCAGCAGCTTAGACTACGAGCAGTTCTTC
CASSLDYEQFF
>-|TRBJ1-6|TRBV20-1|-
TGCAGTGCGGAGAGCCGAGACAGCTGGAATTCACCCCTCCACTTT
CSAESRDSWNSPLHF
>-|TRBJ2-7|TRBV7-9|many
TGTGCCAGCAGCTTAGAAGGGTTCTCCTACGAGCAGTACTTC
CASSLEGFSYEQYF
>-|TRBJ2-4|TRBV6-5|-
TGTGCCAGCAGTTTTGGACGCCTTACGGAAAACATTCAGTACTTC
CASSFGRLTENIQYF
>-|TRBJ1-4|TRBV20-1|-
TGCAGTGCTAGGCACGCCGGGACGGCGTACGAAAAACTGTTTTTT
CSARHAGTAYEKLFF